The sequence of this TCR beta chain was determined in a study of blood T cells in healthy people across ages. Germline assignment: CDR1 SGHRS and CDR2 YFSETQ. V was pared by 4 bases and J by 5 bases, with 10 bases between. The CDR3 runs 13 residues. A second roughly 6 to 12 cycle PCR used barcoded and J-beta primers. MiXCR was run by TCRdb on the 5' RACE reads, yielding one entry per CDR3 protein. The table lists more than 900,000 distinct CDR3 sequences, 29% of them singletons, with 10% in the top ten. This sample also belongs to another study, concerning T cells of mothers and their children. That study reports: The study recruited a few healthy Caucasian mothers and their six children as donors.

The receptor comes from a woman in her thirties or forties in good health. Sequences were obtained from blood. The genes are TRBV5-1 and TRBJ2-1; D may be TRBD1 (6 bases). CDR3 protein: CASSPYRDNEQFF. The CDR3 bases are TGCGCCAGCAGCCCCTACAGGGACAATGAGCAGTTCTTC.